This TCR beta chain was profiled in a study of neurological immune-mediated disorders (dated by TCRdb to the late 2010s). Notes on the research overall: Of the 35 or so multiple sclerosis patients, about 30 had relapsing-remitting MS and 3 had secondary progressive MS. Of the 68 subjects in the cohort, about 14 were HAM/TSP patients, about 35 were multiple sclerosis patients, and some 20 were healthy controls. Peripheral blood TCR-beta repertoires from patients with HTLV-I-associated myelopathy (HAM/TSP), patients with multiple sclerosis, and healthy controls were compared in the study using UMI-based sequencing. The 95 to 120 TCR-beta libraries covered PBMC samples along with longitudinal samples, technical triplicates, and paired sorted CD4+ and CD8+ T-cell subsets. The research as a whole found: In a phylogenetic analysis, the repertoires of 18 out of 34 MS patients fell into a single cluster of related CDR3 sequences, pointing to a possible signature at the repertoire level. Expanded clones from different subjects shared no identical CDR3 amino acid sequences, which suggests that TCR-beta repertoires were private in all groups. The MS cluster showed no association with clinical or MRI features, and the authors stated that larger cohorts are needed. TCR clonal expansion was highest in HAM/TSP patients and lowest in MS patients, with MS patients falling below even healthy controls.

The CDR3 holds 17 amino acids from the cysteine to the phenylalanine. This entry keeps only the CDR3 DNA: 51 bases, framed from base 1. V is cut back by 5 bases and J by 2 bases, with 6 bases in the junction unmatched. cDNA synthesis used template-switch 5'RACE with a primer carrying a 10-nucleotide random unique molecular identifier tagging each TCR transcript. Every sequencing run yielded over 200 million TCR-beta sequences covering 15-18 subjects. The RNeasy kit was used to extract total RNA. Using the KAPA Real-time Library Amplification kit, TCR-beta VDJ regions were amplified with primers for the TCR constant region and the 5'RACE anchor. A first PCR added sample indexes and Illumina adaptors, and a second PCR then raised library yield. After purification with Ampure beads, the TCR product of roughly 650 bp was size-selected on a 2% E-gel SizeSelection system. Before pooling, libraries had their quality checked on a Bioanalyzer, their concentration measured with Qubit, and their quantity determined with the Kapa Library Quantification kit. An Illumina HiSeq 2500 was used to sequence the libraries paired-end at 2 x 150 bp. To increase sequence diversity, roughly 23-30% phiX was spiked into each library pool. The original pipeline was this. The quality-filtered reads were processed with the UMI-based MiGEC pipeline, whose error correction step removed more than 80% of the raw TCR sequences. VDJ genes were aligned to IMGT germline references, and each clonotype was defined by a unique CDR3 amino acid sequence together with V-J genes. Clonal expansion, Shannon diversity and CDR3 relatedness were evaluated with VDJtools (CalcPairwiseDistances, ClusterSamples), while phylogenetic trees were built in CLCbio workbench. A clone was classed as expanded if it had 8 or more unique UMIs, a cutoff based on coefficient-of-variation modelling across technical triplicates. TCRdb itself trimmed the public reads at Q25 with fastp, ran MiXCR and retained productive beta chains. When rows share a CDR3 protein, they turn into one entry using the most common DNA and genes. The V and J calls, along with clone size, are taken from TCRdb and not from the paper's own processing. For this sample there are 45,000 to 50,000 distinct CDR3 sequences; around 2.9% appear just once. The top ten hold about 15% of the sample.

At least ten counts were recorded for this clonotype. Its specific antigen is unknown. Base qualities are missing; no much larger clone stands one base away. Unsorted PBMC libraries were generated from 2 million PBMCs stored in RNAlater at -80 °C until RNA extraction. The multiple sclerosis patients were enrolled in a US clinical protocol that evaluated disease progression with magnetic resonance imaging. Peripheral blood was subjected to Ficoll-Hypaque density gradient centrifugation to isolate PBMCs, which were then cryopreserved in liquid nitrogen. The sequence was obtained from a woman in her fifties or sixties with multiple sclerosis. The source material was PBMCs. The chain is encoded by TRBV12-3 or TRBV12-4 joined to TRBJ2-6; the junction holds 10 bases that match TRBD1. The base sequence is TGTGCCAGCAGTCGACTGACAGGGGGCACTGGGGCCAACGTCCTGACTTTC. It is translated as CASSRLTGGTGANVLTF.